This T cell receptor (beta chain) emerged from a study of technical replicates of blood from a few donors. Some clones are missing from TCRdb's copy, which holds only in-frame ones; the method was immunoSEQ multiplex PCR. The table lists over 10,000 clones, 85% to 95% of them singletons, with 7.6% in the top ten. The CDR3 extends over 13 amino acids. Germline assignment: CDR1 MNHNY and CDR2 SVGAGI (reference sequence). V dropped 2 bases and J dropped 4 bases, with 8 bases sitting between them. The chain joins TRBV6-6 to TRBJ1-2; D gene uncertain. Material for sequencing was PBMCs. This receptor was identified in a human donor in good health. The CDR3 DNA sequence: TGTGCCAGCAGTTACGATGGGAGCTATGGCTACACCTTC. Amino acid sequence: CASSYDGSYGYTF.